These T cell receptor beta chains were read from a single sample in a study of cytotoxic CD8 clonotypes in ibrutinib-treated CLL. Produced via immunoSEQ multiplex PCR; TCRdb's table is partial and in-frame only. The sample lists more than 200,000 clones; about four fifths were seen once. Sequences were derived from PBMCs, sampled after 12 months of ibrutinib treatment. These receptors all come from a human donor with chronic lymphocytic leukemia. CDR3s include the opening cysteine and the closing phenylalanine or tryptophan. A D gene is named only where the DNA matches it firmly. Part of the rows lack a size; the others show once, few, many or a class for expanded clones.

abundance | j_gene | v_gene | d_gene | CDR3nt | CDR3aa
. | TRBJ1-1 | TRBV5-1 | . | TGCGCCAGCAGCCGACAGGTGAACACTGAAGCTTTCTTT | CASSRQVNTEAFF
. | TRBJ1-4 | TRBV6-5 | TRBD1 | TGTGCCAGCAGTGGGACCGGGACAGCGAATGAAAAACTGTTTTTT | CASSGTGTANEKLFF
. | TRBJ2-3 | TRBV5-4 | TRBD2 | TGTGCCAGCAGCTCCTTAGCGGGAGAGATGGATACGCAGTATTTT | CASSSLAGEMDTQYF
. | TRBJ2-1 | TRBV5-1 | . | TGCGCCAGCAGCTTTAACCACCTGGGACCACAGGCGCGGTTCTTC | CASSFNHLGPQARFF
. | TRBJ1-2 | TRBV5-1 | TRBD1 | TGCGCCAGCAGCCCGAATTTGCAGGGGGCGTATGGCTACACCTTC | CASSPNLQGAYGYTF
once | TRBJ2-1 | TRBV2 | . | TGTGCCAGCAGTGTCCTGGTCTCCTACAATGAGCAGTTCTTC | CASSVLVSYNEQFF
few | TRBJ2-7 | TRBV7-2 | TRBD2 | TGTGCCAGCAGCCTCCGAGCGACTAGCGGCTACGAGCAGTACTTC | CASSLRATSGYEQYF
. | TRBJ2-2 | TRBV28 | . | TGTGCCAGCAACAGACTCACCGGGGAGCTGTTTTTT | CASNRLTGELFF
. | TRBJ1-2 | TRBV11-2 | . | TGTGCCAGCAGCTTAGATCCGTCTAACTGGGTCTTC | CASSLDPSNWVF
. | TRBJ2-7 | TRBV2 | TRBD2 | TGTGCCAGCAGTGAAGGTCCGGGAGGGCCAGCAGGGGAGCAGTACTTC | CASSEGPGGPAGEQYF
. | TRBJ2-2 | TRBV6-5 | . | TGTGCCAGCTCCGGCGTGAACACCGGGGAGCTGTTTTTT | CASSGVNTGELFF
. | TRBJ2-5 | TRBV11-2 | . | TGTGCCAGCGGATTTGAGCCGTTCAGTGGAGGGGAGTACTTC | CASGFEPFSGGEYF
once | TRBJ2-7 | TRBV29-1 | . | TGCAGCGTCACTGACAGTCCCACTACGGTGCAGTACTTC | CSVTDSPTTVQYF
. | TRBJ1-6 | TRBV9 | TRBD1 | TGTGCCAGCAGCGTCTCACCCGACAGGGGGGATTCACCCCTCCACTTT | CASSVSPDRGDSPLHF
. | TRBJ1-5 | TRBV4-1 | TRBD1 | TGCGCCAGCAGCCAAGTACGGGCAGGGGGTGGTCAGCCCCAGCATTTT | CASSQVRAGGGQPQHF
. | TRBJ2-7 | TRBV5-6 | TRBD1 | TGTGCCAGCAGCCCGGGGACAGCCCCTACGCCATCTTACGAGCAGTACTTC | CASSPGTAPTPSYEQYF
. | TRBJ1-1 | TRBV7-9 | TRBD1 | TGTGCCAGCAGAGACGGACAGGGGAATAGAACTGAAGCTTTCTTT | CASRDGQGNRTEAFF
. | TRBJ1-5 | TRBV7-8 | . | TGTGCCAGCAGCCCCGGTGGAACTCACAATCAGCCCCAGCATTTT | CASSPGGTHNQPQHF
. | TRBJ2-3 | TRBV28 | TRBD2 | TGTGCCAGCAGTTCTCGACTAGCGGGGGCTTCCACAGATACGCAGTATTTT | CASSSRLAGASTDTQYF
. | TRBJ2-7 | TRBV28 | . | TGTGCCAGCACCCCTGACCGGGGGCACTACGAGCAGTACTTC | CASTPDRGHYEQYF
. | TRBJ1-6 | TRBV28 | . | TGTGCCAGCAGTTTACCCTCGGCGGGAGGCGGTTCACCCCTCCACTTT | CASSLPSAGGGSPLHF
. | TRBJ1-1 | TRBV6-1 | . | TGTGCCAGCAGTGAATTTTACAGTTTGAACACTGAAGCTTTCTTT | CASSEFYSLNTEAFF
. | TRBJ2-1 | TRBV5-1 | . | TGCGCCAGCAGCTCAGGCTCCCGGGCGCAGTTCTTC | CASSSGSRAQFF
. | TRBJ2-1 | TRBV5-1 | . | TGCGCCAGCAGCTTGGGCAGGGGCGATGAGCAGTTCTTC | CASSLGRGDEQFF
. | TRBJ2-1 | TRBV2 | . | TGTGCCAGCAGTGTTCCTGAAGGGGACAATGAGCAGTTCTTC | CASSVPEGDNEQFF
. | TRBJ1-1 | TRBV19 | . | TGTGCCAGTAGTATATCTGAGGGCGGAACTGAAGCTTTCTTT | CASSISEGGTEAFF
. | TRBJ2-1 | TRBV18 | TRBD1 | TGTGCCAGCTCACCCCCGGACAAAGGAAACCCGGACAGGGAGTACAATGAGCAGTTCTTC | CASSPPDKGNPDREYNEQFF
. | TRBJ2-1 | TRBV5-6 | . | TGTGCCAGCAGCCCCTCAGCCGGGTACAATGAGCAGTTCTTC | CASSPSAGYNEQFF
. | TRBJ2-7 | TRBV4-1 | TRBD1 | TGCGCCAGCAGTCTAACAGGGGTCGAGCAGTACTTC | CASSLTGVEQYF
. | TRBJ2-1 | TRBV11-3 | . | TGTGCCAGCAGTCATAGGGGGTACAGCTCCTACAATGAGCAGTTCTTC | CASSHRGYSSYNEQFF
. | TRBJ1-2 | TRBV30 | TRBD1 | TGTGCCTGGACCTCCGGGACAGGGTATGGCTATGGCTACACCTTC | CAWTSGTGYGYGYTF
once | TRBJ2-7 | TRBV6-1 | TRBD1 | TGTGCCGGAAACGTGGGAGAGACAGGGCGACACGAGCAGTACTTC | CAGNVGETGRHEQYF
once | TRBJ1-2 | TRBV6-5 | . | TGTGCCAGCAGTTACGGGGATTCTGGCTACACCTTC | CASSYGDSGYTF
few | TRBJ2-7 | TRBV30 | . | TGTGCCTCGACGCTGACAGGAAACTCCTACGAGCAGTACTTC | CASTLTGNSYEQYF
. | TRBJ2-3 | TRBV5-1 | TRBD1 | TGCGCCAGCAGCTTGCCAGGGGGTCAATATACGCAGTATTTT | CASSLPGGQYTQYF
. | TRBJ1-3 | TRBV7-9 | . | TGTGCCAGCAGCTTATATACGGCCTCTGGAAACACCATATATTTT | CASSLYTASGNTIYF
. | TRBJ1-3 | TRBV5-1 | TRBD1 | TGCGCCAGCAGCTTGGGGAATTCTCAGGGGGCTGGAAACACCATATATTTT | CASSLGNSQGAGNTIYF
few | TRBJ2-1 | TRBV21-1 | . | TGTGCCCCGGGGAGGGCACCACAATCCCCCTTCAATGAGCAGTTCTTC | CAPGRAPQSPFNEQFF
few | TRBJ1-3 | TRBV19 | TRBD1 | TGTGCCAGTCAGTGGGACAGCGGAAACACCATATATTTT | CASQWDSGNTIYF
few | TRBJ1-5 | TRBV5-1 | . | TGCGCCAGCAGCTTGGCAGGCTTGAATCAGCCCCAGCATTTT | CASSLAGLNQPQHF